Here is one TCR beta chain with its context. Profiling relied on immunoSEQ multiplex PCR, and the TCRdb table lists in-frame clones only, not all of them. The sample contains 65,000 to 95,000 clones, 85% to 95% of which appear only once. The data originate from a study of T cell changes during pregnancy in multiple sclerosis. J lost 5 bases, V lost 3 bases, and 4 bases had no gene match. The CDR3 is made up of 14 amino acids. In germline, CDR1 is SGHNT, CDR2 YYREEE (reference sequence). Sequenced material: peripheral blood, taken after pregnancy. The TCR comes from a female donor in good health, enrolled as a control in a pregnancy study. J is TRBJ1-4 and V is TRBV5-4; TRBD1 matches 7 bases. The CDR3 DNA follows: TGTGCCAGCAGCTCGGGACAGATAAATGAAAAACTGTTTTTT. Translating gives CASSSGQINEKLFF. Filled out from reference TRBV5-4 and TRBJ1-4, the complete variable domain reads ETGVTQSPTHLIKTRGQQVTLRCSSQSGHNTVSWYQQALGQGPQFIFQYYREEENGRGNFPPRFSGLQFPNYSSELNVNALELDDSALYLCASSSGQINEKLFFGSGTQLSVL.